This T cell receptor (beta chain) is drawn from a study of brain T cells in children with intractable seizures. Time point defined: blood from clinic visit 5 months post-surgery; TSC patient then seizure free. The CDR3 extends over 15 amino acids. The junction had 5 bases not matched to a gene; V was cut back by 6 bases and J by 0 bases. Germline lookup yields CDR1 MNHEY and CDR2 SVGAGI. The method was immunoSEQ multiplex PCR; TCRdb's version includes in-frame clones alone and lacks a portion of them. The sample includes 340,000 or so clones, about 93% of them seen just once. This sequence was found in a boy under three years old with tuberous sclerosis and intractable seizures. V gene TRBV6-5 combines with J gene TRBJ2-7, with 10 positions matching TRBD1. Sequenced material: peripheral blood, taken about 5 months after surgery. CDR3 in DNA: TGTGCCAGCAGGTTCCGGGACAGGGGCTCCTACGAGCAGTACTTC. Protein product: CASRFRDRGSYEQYF.